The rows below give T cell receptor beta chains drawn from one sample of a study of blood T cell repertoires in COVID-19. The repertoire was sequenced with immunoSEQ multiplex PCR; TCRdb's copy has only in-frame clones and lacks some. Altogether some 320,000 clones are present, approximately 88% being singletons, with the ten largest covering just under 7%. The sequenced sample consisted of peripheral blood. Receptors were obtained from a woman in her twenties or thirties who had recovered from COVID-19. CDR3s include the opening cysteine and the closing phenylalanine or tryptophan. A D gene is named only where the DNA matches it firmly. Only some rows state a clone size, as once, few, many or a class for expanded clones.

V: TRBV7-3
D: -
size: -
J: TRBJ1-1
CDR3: CASSLGAGSTEAFF
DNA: TGTGCCAGCAGCCTTGGGGCCGGGAGCACTGAAGCTTTCTTT

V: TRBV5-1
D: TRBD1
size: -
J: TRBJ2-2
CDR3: CASGTGPTGELFF
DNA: TGCGCCAGCGGGACAGGGCCTACCGGGGAGCTGTTTTTT

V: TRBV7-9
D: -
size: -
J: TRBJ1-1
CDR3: CASSLSENTEAFF
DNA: TGTGCCAGCAGCTTATCAGAGAACACTGAAGCTTTCTTT

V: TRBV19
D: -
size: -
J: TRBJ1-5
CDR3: CASTRSGQRNQPQHF
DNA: TGTGCCAGTACCCGCAGCGGACAGCGGAATCAGCCCCAGCATTTT

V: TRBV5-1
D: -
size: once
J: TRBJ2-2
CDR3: CASSLGTSNTGELFF
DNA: TGCGCCAGCAGCTTGGGGACTTCGAACACCGGGGAGCTGTTTTTT

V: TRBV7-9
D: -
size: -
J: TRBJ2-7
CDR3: CASSLGPTGTYEQYF
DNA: TGTGCCAGCAGCCTAGGGCCCACAGGGACCTACGAGCAGTACTTC

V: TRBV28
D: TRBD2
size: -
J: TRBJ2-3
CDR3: CASSAPGGRTDTQYF
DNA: TGTGCCAGCAGTGCCCCGGGGGGACGCACAGATACGCAGTATTTT

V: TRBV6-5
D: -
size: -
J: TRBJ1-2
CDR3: CASSYRSWGLNGYTF
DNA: TGTGCCAGCAGTTATAGATCCTGGGGGCTCAATGGCTACACCTTC

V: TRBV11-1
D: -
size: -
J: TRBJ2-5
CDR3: CASSGQGSRETQYF
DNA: TGTGCCAGCAGCGGGCAGGGAAGCCGAGAGACCCAGTACTTC

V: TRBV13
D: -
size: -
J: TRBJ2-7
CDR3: CASSELGTTHHEQYF
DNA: TGTGCCAGCAGTGAGCTCGGGACAACGCACCACGAGCAGTACTTC

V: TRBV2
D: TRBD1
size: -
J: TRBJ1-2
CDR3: CASSDGPGGFYGYTF
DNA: TGTGCCAGCAGTGATGGGCCAGGGGGCTTCTATGGCTACACCTTC

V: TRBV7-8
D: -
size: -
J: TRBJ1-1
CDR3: CASSLARGGLNTEAFF
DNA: TGTGCCAGCAGCTTAGCGCGTGGGGGCCTGAACACTGAAGCTTTCTTT

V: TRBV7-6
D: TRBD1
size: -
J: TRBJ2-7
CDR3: CASSPTGWDEQYF
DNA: TGTGCCAGCAGCCCGACAGGGTGGGACGAGCAGTACTTC

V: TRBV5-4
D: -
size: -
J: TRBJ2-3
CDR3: CASSKPGRGASGDTQYF
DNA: TGTGCCAGCAGCAAGCCAGGTCGGGGGGCCTCGGGAGATACGCAGTATTTT

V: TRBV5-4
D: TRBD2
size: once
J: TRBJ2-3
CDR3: CASSPPTSRSTDTQYF
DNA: TGTGCCAGCAGCCCACCGACTAGCCGTTCGACAGATACGCAGTATTTT

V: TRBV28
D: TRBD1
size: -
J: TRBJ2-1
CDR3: CASRGDRGNYNEQFF
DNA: TGTGCCAGCAGGGGGGACAGGGGGAACTACAATGAGCAGTTCTTC

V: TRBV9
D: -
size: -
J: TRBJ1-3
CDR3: CASSVHPGLLSGNTIYF
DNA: TGTGCCAGCAGCGTCCACCCGGGACTTTTGTCTGGAAACACCATATATTTT

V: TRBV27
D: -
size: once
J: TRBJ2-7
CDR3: CASSSPGTPRSYEQYF
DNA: TGTGCCAGCAGTTCCCCCGGGACACCCCGCTCCTACGAGCAGTACTTC

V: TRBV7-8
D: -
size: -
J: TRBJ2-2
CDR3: CASSLAQVRGLFF
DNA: TGTGCCAGCAGCTTAGCGCAAGTCCGGGGGCTGTTTTTT

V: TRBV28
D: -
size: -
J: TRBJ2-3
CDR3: CASSFSANLDTQYF
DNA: TGTGCCAGCAGTTTTAGCGCGAATCTGGATACGCAGTATTTT

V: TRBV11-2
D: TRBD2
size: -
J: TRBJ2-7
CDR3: CASSFLSGGYSYEQYF
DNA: TGTGCCAGCAGCTTCCTAAGCGGGGGGTACTCCTACGAGCAGTACTTC

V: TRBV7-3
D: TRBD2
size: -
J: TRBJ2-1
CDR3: CASSSSGGSYNEQFF
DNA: TGTGCCAGCAGCTCTAGCGGGGGGTCCTACAATGAGCAGTTCTTC

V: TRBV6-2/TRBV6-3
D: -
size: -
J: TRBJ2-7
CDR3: CASSYARGPSYEQYF
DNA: TGTGCCAGCAGTTACGCGCGGGGGCCCTCCTACGAGCAGTACTTC

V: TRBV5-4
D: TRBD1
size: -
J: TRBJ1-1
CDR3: CASSLGTGAPNTEAFF
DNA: TGTGCCAGCAGCCTCGGGACAGGGGCCCCGAACACTGAAGCTTTCTTT

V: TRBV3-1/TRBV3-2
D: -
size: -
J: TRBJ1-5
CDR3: CASSPQPRGQPQHF
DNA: TGTGCCAGCAGCCCACAGCCCCGGGGTCAGCCCCAGCATTTT

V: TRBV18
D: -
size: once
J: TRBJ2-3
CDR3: CASSPASEDTQYF
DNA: TGTGCCAGCTCACCTGCGAGTGAAGATACGCAGTATTTT

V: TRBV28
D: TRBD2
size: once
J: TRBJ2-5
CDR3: CASSFTPGTTTETQYF
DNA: TGTGCCAGCAGTTTTACCCCCGGGACTACAACTGAGACCCAGTACTTC

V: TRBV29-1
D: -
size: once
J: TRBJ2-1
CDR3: CSVEGSAYNEQFF
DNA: TGCAGCGTTGAGGGCTCGGCCTACAATGAGCAGTTCTTC

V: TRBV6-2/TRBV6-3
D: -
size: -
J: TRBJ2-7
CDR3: CASSYRGSSYEQYF
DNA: TGTGCCAGCAGTTACAGGGGGAGCTCCTACGAGCAGTACTTC

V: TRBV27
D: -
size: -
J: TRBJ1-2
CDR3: CASSLDGNYGYTF
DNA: TGTGCCAGCAGCCTAGACGGAAACTATGGCTACACCTTC

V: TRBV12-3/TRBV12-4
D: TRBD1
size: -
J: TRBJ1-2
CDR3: CASSQAQGRGYTF
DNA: TGTGCCAGCAGCCAGGCACAGGGGCGCGGCTACACCTTC

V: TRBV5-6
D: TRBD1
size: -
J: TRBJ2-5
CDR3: CASSLGQGIQETQYF
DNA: TGTGCCAGCAGCCTGGGACAGGGGATCCAAGAGACCCAGTACTTC

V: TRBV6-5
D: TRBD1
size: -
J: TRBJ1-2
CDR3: CASRPDRSYGYTF
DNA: TGTGCCAGCAGACCGGACAGGAGTTATGGCTACACCTTC

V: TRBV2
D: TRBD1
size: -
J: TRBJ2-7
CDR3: CASSEGQGADEQYF
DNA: TGTGCCAGCAGTGAGGGACAGGGGGCGGACGAGCAGTACTTC

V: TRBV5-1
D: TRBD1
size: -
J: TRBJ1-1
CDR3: CASSPRPGTGTEAFF
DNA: TGCGCCAGCAGCCCAAGACCCGGGACAGGGACTGAAGCTTTCTTT

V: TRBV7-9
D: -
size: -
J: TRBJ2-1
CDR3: CASSPPLSTPYNEQFF
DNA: TGTGCCAGCAGCCCCCCGTTGAGCACCCCATACAATGAGCAGTTCTTC

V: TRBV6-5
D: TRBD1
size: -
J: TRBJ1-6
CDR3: CASRSQGADSPLHF
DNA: TGTGCCAGCAGGTCACAGGGGGCCGATTCACCCCTCCACTTT

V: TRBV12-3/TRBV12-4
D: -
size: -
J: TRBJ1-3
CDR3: CASSLYRGNTIYF
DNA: TGTGCCAGCAGTTTATACAGGGGAAACACCATATATTTT

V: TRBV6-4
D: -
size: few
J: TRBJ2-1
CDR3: CASSDSRVQFF
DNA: TGTGCCAGCAGTGACTCACGGGTCCAGTTCTTC

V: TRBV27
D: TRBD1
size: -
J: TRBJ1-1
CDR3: CASSPAGTDEAFF
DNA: TGTGCCAGCAGCCCAGCCGGGACAGATGAAGCTTTCTTT

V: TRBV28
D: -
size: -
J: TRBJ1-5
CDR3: CASSLFGHSNQPQHF
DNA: TGTGCCAGCAGTTTATTTGGCCATAGCAATCAGCCCCAGCATTTT

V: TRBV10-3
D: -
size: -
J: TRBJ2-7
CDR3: CAISESPMVEQYF
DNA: TGTGCCATCAGTGAATCCCCTATGGTCGAGCAGTACTTC

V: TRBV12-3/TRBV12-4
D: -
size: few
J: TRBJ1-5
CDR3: CASTQFGNQPQHF
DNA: TGTGCCAGCACCCAGTTCGGCAATCAGCCCCAGCATTTT

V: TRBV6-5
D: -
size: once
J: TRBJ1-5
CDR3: CATHDGGYSNQPQHF
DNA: TGTGCCACCCACGACGGAGGTTATAGCAATCAGCCCCAGCATTTT

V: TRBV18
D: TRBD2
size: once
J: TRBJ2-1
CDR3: CASSRRTSGDNEQFF
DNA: TGTGCCAGCTCACGCCGAACTAGCGGGGACAATGAGCAGTTCTTC

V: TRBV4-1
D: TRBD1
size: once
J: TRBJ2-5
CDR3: CASSQVGTGAPQETQYF
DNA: TGCGCCAGCAGCCAAGTGGGGACAGGGGCTCCCCAAGAGACCCAGTACTTC

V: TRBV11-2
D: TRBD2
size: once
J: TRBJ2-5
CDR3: CASSSRQGGGGYSETQYF
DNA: TGTGCCAGCAGCTCCCGGCAGGGCGGGGGGGGATACAGTGAGACCCAGTACTTC

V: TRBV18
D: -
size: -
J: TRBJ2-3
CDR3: CASSPPEGTDTQYF
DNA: TGTGCCAGCTCACCACCGGAGGGAACAGATACGCAGTATTTT

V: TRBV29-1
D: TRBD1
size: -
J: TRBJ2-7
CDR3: CSARQGSTSYEQYF
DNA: TGCAGCGCCCGACAGGGGTCTACCTCCTACGAGCAGTACTTC

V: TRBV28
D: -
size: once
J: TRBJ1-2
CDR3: CASSLGRGENYGYTF
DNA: TGTGCCAGCAGTTTAGGGCGGGGGGAGAACTATGGCTACACCTTC

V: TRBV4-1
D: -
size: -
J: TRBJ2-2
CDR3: CASSQDRANTGELFF
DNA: TGCGCCAGCAGCCAAGACAGGGCGAACACCGGGGAGCTGTTTTTT

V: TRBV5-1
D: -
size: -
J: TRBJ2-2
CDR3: CASSLATGNTGELFF
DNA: TGCGCCAGCAGCTTGGCGACAGGGAACACCGGGGAGCTGTTTTTT

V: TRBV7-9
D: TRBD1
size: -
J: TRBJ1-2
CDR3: CASSEPGQGGYGYTF
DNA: TGTGCCAGCAGCGAGCCCGGACAGGGCGGCTATGGCTACACCTTC

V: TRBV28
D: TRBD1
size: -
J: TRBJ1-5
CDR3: CASSFLRTGQDSNQPQHF
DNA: TGTGCCAGCAGTTTTCTTCGGACGGGACAGGATAGCAATCAGCCCCAGCATTTT

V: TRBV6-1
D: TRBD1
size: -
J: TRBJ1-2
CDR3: CASSEGDSANYGYTF
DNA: TGTGCCAGCAGTGAAGGGGACAGCGCAAACTATGGCTACACCTTC

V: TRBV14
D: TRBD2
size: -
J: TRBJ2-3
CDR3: CASSRGLAASTDTQYF
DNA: TGTGCCAGCAGCCGTGGACTAGCGGCTAGCACAGATACGCAGTATTTT

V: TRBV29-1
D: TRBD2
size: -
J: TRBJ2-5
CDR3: CSVDKSGGAQTQYF
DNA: TGCAGCGTTGATAAGAGCGGGGGGGCGCAGACCCAGTACTTC

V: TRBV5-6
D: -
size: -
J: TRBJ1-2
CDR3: CASSPTAPNYGYTF
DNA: TGTGCCAGCAGCCCGACAGCCCCTAACTATGGCTACACCTTC